This is a list of T cell receptor beta chains from one sample in a study of regulatory T cells in long-lasting Graves disease. MiXCR, run by TCRdb on the multiplex PCR reads, gives a single entry per CDR3 protein. Found here are approximately 400,000 distinct CDR3 sequences, 15% of them singletons; the top ten hold over 15%. These records were also assigned to another study, of T cells in Graves' hyperthyroidism and ophthalmopathy.

This specimen consisted of peripheral blood mononuclear cells (PBMCs), obtained at new diagnosis, from a patient treated with antithyroid drugs. These receptors came from a woman between 25 and 40 years old with Graves disease. CDR3s include the opening cysteine and the closing phenylalanine or tryptophan. D genes are given only for firm matches. Expanded clones get a size class; other rows say once, few or many, or leave the size out.

d_gene: TRBD2
abundance: many
v_gene: TRBV3-1
j_gene: TRBJ2-7
CDR3aa: CASSQASRGLADSYEQYF
CDR3nt: TGTGCCAGCAGCCAAGCGTCTCGGGGACTAGCGGATTCCTACGAGCAGTACTTC

d_gene: .
abundance: .
v_gene: TRBV9
j_gene: TRBJ2-1
CDR3aa: CASSVTEYNEQFF
CDR3nt: TGTGCCAGCAGCGTAACGGAGTACAATGAGCAGTTCTTC

d_gene: .
abundance: many
v_gene: TRBV20-1
j_gene: TRBJ2-1
CDR3aa: CSAAGYNEQFF
CDR3nt: TGCAGTGCGGCGGGGTACAATGAGCAGTTCTTC

d_gene: .
abundance: few
v_gene: TRBV7-3
j_gene: TRBJ2-7
CDR3aa: CASSLQGHYEQYF
CDR3nt: TGTGCCAGCAGCTTACAAGGACATTACGAGCAGTACTTC

d_gene: TRBD2
abundance: few
v_gene: TRBV27
j_gene: TRBJ2-1
CDR3aa: CASSPGLLYNEQFF
CDR3nt: TGTGCCAGCAGTCCGGGACTACTCTACAATGAGCAGTTCTTC

d_gene: TRBD2
abundance: many
v_gene: TRBV12-3/TRBV12-4
j_gene: TRBJ2-3
CDR3aa: CASSRSPGTSGTDTQYF
CDR3nt: TGTGCCAGCAGCCGGTCCCCCGGGACTAGCGGCACAGATACGCAGTATTTT

d_gene: TRBD2
abundance: .
v_gene: TRBV20-1
j_gene: TRBJ2-1
CDR3aa: CSAPESGRAGNEQFF
CDR3nt: TGCAGTGCCCCTGAGAGCGGGAGGGCCGGGAATGAGCAGTTCTTC

d_gene: .
abundance: .
v_gene: TRBV18
j_gene: TRBJ1-1
CDR3aa: CASSPGTAGTEAFF
CDR3nt: TGTGCCAGCTCACCTGGGACGGCAGGCACTGAAGCTTTCTTT

d_gene: TRBD2
abundance: few
v_gene: TRBV10-3
j_gene: TRBJ2-7
CDR3aa: CAITAAGTSDEQYF
CDR3nt: TGTGCCATCACGGCCGCCGGGACTAGCGACGAGCAGTACTTC

d_gene: TRBD2
abundance: many
v_gene: TRBV11-2
j_gene: TRBJ2-3
CDR3aa: CASSSPIAGPTDTQYF
CDR3nt: TGTGCCAGCAGCTCTCCTATAGCGGGTCCCACAGATACGCAGTATTTT

d_gene: TRBD1
abundance: few
v_gene: TRBV20-1
j_gene: TRBJ1-3
CDR3aa: CSARKGTGRNTIYF
CDR3nt: TGCAGTGCTAGAAAGGGGACAGGACGAAACACCATATATTTT

d_gene: .
abundance: many
v_gene: TRBV24-1
j_gene: TRBJ2-3
CDR3aa: CATSGGRLEEEDTQYF
CDR3nt: TGTGCCACCAGTGGAGGACGCTTAGAAGAGGAAGATACGCAGTATTTT

d_gene: .
abundance: many
v_gene: TRBV11-2
j_gene: TRBJ1-1
CDR3aa: CASSLGRRGTTEAFF
CDR3nt: TGTGCCAGCAGCCTAGGACGACGCGGGACCACTGAAGCTTTCTTT

d_gene: .
abundance: .
v_gene: TRBV10-3
j_gene: TRBJ2-1
CDR3aa: CAISRAERSNNEQFF
CDR3nt: TGTGCCATCAGTAGGGCCGAGCGAAGTAACAATGAGCAGTTCTTC

d_gene: TRBD1
abundance: few
v_gene: TRBV4-1
j_gene: TRBJ1-4
CDR3aa: CASSQFPTGVEKLFF
CDR3nt: TGCGCCAGCAGCCAATTTCCGACAGGGGTGGAAAAACTGTTTTTT

d_gene: .
abundance: many
v_gene: TRBV30
j_gene: TRBJ1-1
CDR3aa: CAWSVNGKTEAFF
CDR3nt: TGTGCCTGGAGTGTAAATGGAAAAACTGAAGCTTTCTTT

d_gene: .
abundance: many
v_gene: TRBV2
j_gene: TRBJ1-4
CDR3aa: CASSGATSSEKLFF
CDR3nt: TGTGCCAGCAGTGGGGCTACCTCTTCTGAAAAACTGTTTTTT

d_gene: .
abundance: many
v_gene: TRBV29-1
j_gene: TRBJ2-1
CDR3aa: CSVGQGGPPSSYNEQFF
CDR3nt: TGCAGCGTGGGCCAGGGTGGCCCCCCGAGCTCCTACAATGAGCAGTTCTTC

d_gene: TRBD1
abundance: many
v_gene: TRBV2
j_gene: TRBJ2-7
CDR3aa: CASSGQGEVDEQYF
CDR3nt: TGTGCCAGCAGTGGACAGGGGGAAGTGGACGAGCAGTACTTC

d_gene: TRBD1
abundance: many
v_gene: TRBV2
j_gene: TRBJ2-1
CDR3aa: CASKDRGSDEQFF
CDR3nt: TGTGCCAGCAAGGACAGGGGTAGCGATGAGCAGTTCTTC

d_gene: TRBD1
abundance: .
v_gene: TRBV7-8
j_gene: TRBJ2-5
CDR3aa: CASRPRDSRRETQYF
CDR3nt: TGTGCCAGCAGACCCCGGGACAGCCGGCGAGAGACCCAGTACTTC

d_gene: TRBD2
abundance: many
v_gene: TRBV6-1
j_gene: TRBJ2-5
CDR3aa: CASSRGLVETQYF
CDR3nt: TGTGCCAGCAGCAGGGGACTAGTCGAGACCCAGTACTTC

d_gene: .
abundance: many
v_gene: TRBV5-1
j_gene: TRBJ2-3
CDR3aa: CASARGSPPDTQYF
CDR3nt: TGCGCCAGCGCTCGGGGGAGTCCCCCAGATACGCAGTATTTT

d_gene: TRBD2
abundance: .
v_gene: TRBV19
j_gene: TRBJ2-1
CDR3aa: CASSPSGLAENEQFF
CDR3nt: TGTGCCAGTAGCCCCTCGGGACTAGCGGAAAATGAGCAGTTCTTC

d_gene: TRBD1
abundance: many
v_gene: TRBV28
j_gene: TRBJ1-1
CDR3aa: CASTGTAFNTEAFF
CDR3nt: TGTGCCAGCACCGGGACAGCTTTTAACACTGAAGCTTTCTTT

d_gene: TRBD1
abundance: few
v_gene: TRBV30
j_gene: TRBJ1-2
CDR3aa: CAWTSDRVTDGYTF
CDR3nt: TGTGCCTGGACCTCTGACAGGGTGACGGATGGCTACACCTTC

d_gene: TRBD2
abundance: few
v_gene: TRBV6-2/TRBV6-3
j_gene: TRBJ2-1
CDR3aa: CASSPGTSGYNERFF
CDR3nt: TGTGCCAGCAGTCCCGGGACTAGCGGTTACAATGAGCGGTTCTTC

d_gene: .
abundance: many
v_gene: TRBV6-1
j_gene: TRBJ2-7
CDR3aa: CASRSRQYEQYF
CDR3nt: TGTGCCAGCAGATCCCGACAGTACGAGCAGTACTTC

d_gene: TRBD2
abundance: many
v_gene: TRBV10-3
j_gene: TRBJ2-1
CDR3aa: CAISESPLKNWREGPHYNEQFF
CDR3nt: TGTGCCATCAGTGAGTCGCCGCTCAAAAATTGGCGGGAGGGCCCCCACTACAATGAGCAGTTCTTC

d_gene: .
abundance: .
v_gene: TRBV2
j_gene: TRBJ2-2
CDR3aa: CAIERGGAGTGEPFF
CDR3nt: TGTGCCATCGAGAGGGGGGGCGCGGGGACCGGGGAGCCGTTTTTT

d_gene: TRBD1
abundance: many
v_gene: TRBV28
j_gene: TRBJ2-2
CDR3aa: CATEPDRGGRTGELFF
CDR3nt: TGTGCCACTGAACCCGACAGGGGCGGGCGCACCGGGGAGCTGTTTTTT

d_gene: TRBD1
abundance: .
v_gene: TRBV3-1
j_gene: TRBJ1-1
CDR3aa: CASSAITGTAGVLNTEAFF
CDR3nt: TGTGCCAGCAGTGCGATAACCGGGACAGCAGGGGTCTTGAACACTGAAGCTTTCTTT

d_gene: .
abundance: .
v_gene: TRBV9
j_gene: TRBJ1-2
CDR3aa: CASSPLLQGDYGYTF
CDR3nt: TGTGCCAGCAGCCCTCTTTTGCAGGGCGACTATGGCTACACCTTC

d_gene: .
abundance: many
v_gene: TRBV12-3/TRBV12-4
j_gene: TRBJ2-1
CDR3aa: CASSSNGGYNEQFF
CDR3nt: TGTGCCAGCAGTTCAAATGGAGGATACAATGAGCAGTTCTTC

d_gene: TRBD1
abundance: many
v_gene: TRBV5-6
j_gene: TRBJ2-7
CDR3aa: CASSPDRGVEQYF
CDR3nt: TGTGCCAGCAGCCCGGACAGGGGGGTCGAGCAGTACTTC

d_gene: .
abundance: many
v_gene: TRBV29-1
j_gene: TRBJ1-1
CDR3aa: CSVETRLEAFF
CDR3nt: TGCAGCGTTGAAACACGACTTGAAGCTTTCTTT

d_gene: TRBD1
abundance: many
v_gene: TRBV11-2
j_gene: TRBJ2-4
CDR3aa: CASSLWGTGINIQYF
CDR3nt: TGTGCCAGCAGCTTATGGGGGACAGGGATAAACATTCAGTACTTC

d_gene: TRBD2
abundance: many
v_gene: TRBV3-1
j_gene: TRBJ2-1
CDR3aa: CATRPASGALYNEQFF
CDR3nt: TGTGCCACCAGGCCAGCTAGCGGGGCCCTCTACAATGAGCAGTTCTTC

d_gene: TRBD1
abundance: few
v_gene: TRBV12-3/TRBV12-4
j_gene: TRBJ1-5
CDR3aa: CASSLTGTTQHF
CDR3nt: TGTGCCAGCAGCCTGACAGGGACGACCCAGCATTTT

d_gene: .
abundance: many
v_gene: TRBV20-1
j_gene: TRBJ2-4
CDR3aa: CSARPRRKNIQYF
CDR3nt: TGCAGTGCTAGACCCAGGAGGAAAAACATTCAGTACTTC

d_gene: TRBD1
abundance: few
v_gene: TRBV20-1
j_gene: TRBJ2-4
CDR3aa: CSARTPPTGEGNIQYF
CDR3nt: TGCAGTGCTAGAACCCCTCCGACAGGGGAAGGAAACATTCAGTACTTC

d_gene: TRBD2
abundance: .
v_gene: TRBV6-2/TRBV6-3
j_gene: TRBJ2-2
CDR3aa: CASSESTSGMEGELFF
CDR3nt: TGTGCCAGCAGTGAGTCTACTAGCGGGATGGAAGGGGAGCTGTTTTTT

d_gene: .
abundance: many
v_gene: TRBV3-1
j_gene: TRBJ1-1
CDR3aa: CASNQYGVLGGPGAEAFF
CDR3nt: TGTGCCAGCAACCAATATGGGGTTTTGGGGGGGCCGGGCGCTGAAGCTTTCTTT

d_gene: .
abundance: .
v_gene: TRBV12-3/TRBV12-4
j_gene: TRBJ2-3
CDR3aa: CASSRDSQSTQYF
CDR3nt: TGTGCCAGCAGTCGGGACTCTCAATCTACGCAGTATTTT

d_gene: .
abundance: many
v_gene: TRBV15
j_gene: TRBJ2-5
CDR3aa: CATSPRQQETQYF
CDR3nt: TGTGCCACCAGCCCCCGACAACAAGAGACCCAGTACTTC

d_gene: .
abundance: few
v_gene: TRBV20-1
j_gene: TRBJ2-1
CDR3aa: CSASLINEQFF
CDR3nt: TGCAGTGCATCGTTGATCAATGAGCAGTTCTTC

d_gene: .
abundance: .
v_gene: TRBV4-1
j_gene: TRBJ1-5
CDR3aa: CASSQGDMNQPQHF
CDR3nt: TGCGCCAGCAGCCAAGGGGACATGAATCAGCCCCAGCATTTT